The 3 T cell receptor beta chains below all came from one sample that was sequenced in a study of pediatric ulcerative colitis. The repertoire was sequenced with immunoSEQ multiplex PCR; TCRdb's copy has only in-frame clones and lacks some. The data show under 45,000 clones, with less than 90% seen just once and about 23% held by the top ten. Sequenced: blood. The receptors come from a girl aged 5-17 years with moderate ulcerative colitis.

Only a few counts were recorded for this clone. The chain joins TRBV30 to TRBJ1-1; no firm D call. Trimming shortened V by 0 bases and J by 5 bases, and 7 bases separated the two germline ends. This CDR3 has 12 residues. Germline loops: CDR1 GTSNPN, CDR2 SVGIG (reference sequence). The CDR3 nucleotides are TGTGCCTGGAGTGTGGAGGAGACTGAAGCTTTCTTT. This gives the protein CAWSVEETEAFF.

The rearrangement joins TRBV29-1 to TRBJ2-2; the D gene is possibly TRBD1 (6 bases). The CDR3 has 13 residues. In germline, CDR1 is SQVTM, CDR2 ANQGSEA. Trimming took 4 bases from V and 6 from J, leaving 12 bases between them. The CDR3 is CSVGSGEAGELFF. DNA for the CDR3: TGCAGCGTTGGCTCAGGGGAAGCCGGGGAGCTGTTTTTT.

The chain is built from TRBV5-1 and TRBJ2-5; D call uncertain. This CDR3 has 15 residues. The V and J ends lost 0 bases and 2 bases respectively, with 11 bases between them. Germline CDR1 SGHRS, CDR2 YFSETQ. CDR3 nucleotides: TGCGCCAGCAGCTTGGACGGACGGCGACAAGAGACCCAGTACTTC. It encodes CASSLDGRRQETQYF. The variable domain in full, completed from reference TRBV5-1 and TRBJ2-5, reads KAGVTQTPRYLIKTRGQQVTLSCSPISGHRSVSWYQQTPGQGLQFLFEYFSETQRNKGNFPGRFSGRQFSNSRSEMNVSTLELGDSALYLCASSLDGRRQETQYFGPGTRLLVL.